This TCR beta chain was sequenced for a study of blood T cells in healthy people across ages. Together with a sample-barcoded 5' primer, a J-beta primer mix was included in a second PCR lasting about 7 to 12 cycles. TCRdb independently ran MiXCR on the 5' RACE reads; one entry per CDR3 protein. The sample lists approximately 960,000 distinct CDR3 sequences, 25% to 30% seen once, with 9.5% to 13% in the top ten. All donors came from Russia, were Caucasian and healthy, and spanned ages about 6 to 100. Peripheral blood, about 9.3 milliliters per donor, was collected. With 6 bases clipped from V and 4 bases from J, the junction kept 4 bases outside the gene matches. The CDR3 consists of 12 residues. Germline V gene data show CDR1 as DFQATT and CDR2 as SNEGSKA (reference sequence). In its sample, this clonotype was seen many times. These data also featured in a second study, about T cells of mothers and their children.

The chain employs TRBV20-1 and TRBJ1-1; 8 bases are shared with TRBD1. The source of this sequence is a woman in her thirties or forties in good health. The sample was blood. The DNA of the CDR3 is TGCAGTGCCCGACAGGGGACCACTGAAGCTTTCTTT. It codes for CSARQGTTEAFF.